One sample yielded the 22 T cell receptor beta chains listed below, sequenced in a study of blood T cell repertoires in COVID-19. Sequencing was performed with immunoSEQ multiplex PCR; in TCRdb, only in-frame clones are kept and a portion is missing. Of about 19,000 clones listed, 80% to 90% were seen once; the top ten hold about 3.2%. The sequenced sample consisted of peripheral blood. These receptors were taken from a human donor in a cohort sampled during active COVID-19.

The chain combines TRBV6-2 or TRBV6-3 with TRBJ1-1; D is possibly TRBD1 (6 bases). Deletions cut 5 bases from V and 5 bases from J, with 15 bases between. Germline assignment: CDR1 MNHEY and CDR2 SVGEGT. CDR3 length: 14 residues. DNA for the CDR3: TGTGCCAGCAGTCATGGACAGAGGGGGACTGAAGCTTTCTTT. This translates into CASSHGQRGTEAFF.

This clone was seen once. V usage is TRBV7-6 and J usage is TRBJ2-7; the match to TRBD1 covers 9 bases. The CDR3 consists of 15 residues. J was trimmed by 2 bases and V by 5 bases; bases with no gene match: 7. Germline V gene sequence: CDR1 SGHVS, CDR2 FNYEAQ. CDR3 residues: CASSPGTGKPYEQYF. The CDR3 bases are TGTGCCAGCAGCCCAGGGACAGGGAAACCCTACGAGCAGTACTTC.

The chain couples TRBV11-2 to TRBJ2-3; 9 bases line up with TRBD1. Germline CDR1 and CDR2: SGHAT and FQNNGV. The V segment lost 5 bases and the J segment 7 bases; nucleotides outside the gene matches: 4. This CDR3 has 13 amino acids. CDR3 DNA: TGTGCCAGCAGCCGCGGGACAGGGAATACGCAGTATTTT. Amino acids: CASSRGTGNTQYF. Filled out from reference TRBV11-2 and TRBJ2-3, the complete variable domain reads EAGVAQSPRYKIIEKRQSVAFWCNPISGHATLYWYQQILGQGPKLLIQFQNNGVVDDSQLPKDRFSAERLKGVDSTLKIQPAKLEDSAVYLCASSRGTGNTQYFGPGTRLTVL.

This clone was recorded once. The chain joins TRBV18 to TRBJ1-2; D call uncertain. This CDR3 has 17 residues. With 0 bases removed from V and 8 bases from J, the gap between germline ends came to 22 bases. Germline-derived CDR1 and CDR2 are KGHSH and LQKENI. DNA of the CDR3: TGTGCCAGCTCACCACCGGGCCAGGTCCTCGGCGGAGGAGGCTACACCTTC. Its translation: CASSPPGQVLGGGGYTF.

The chain is built from TRBV5-4 and TRBJ2-7; 9 bases line up with TRBD1. Germline values: CDR1 SGHNT, CDR2 YYREEE (reference sequence). J lost 3 bases, V lost 3 bases, and 4 bases had no gene match. There are 14 residues in the CDR3. The CDR3 reads CASSWGQGFYEQYF. CDR3 in DNA: TGTGCCAGCAGCTGGGGACAGGGATTCTACGAGCAGTACTTC.

The chain uses TRBV19 and TRBJ2-2, with TRBD2 as a possible D gene (7 bases). Trimming pared 9 bases from V and 0 bases from J, leaving 26 bases between. The germline V gene encodes CDR1 LNHDA and CDR2 SQIVND (reference sequence). This CDR3 comprises 19 residues. CDR3 loop: CASINLGGDTLSNTGELFF. CDR3 bases: TGTGCCAGCATTAACCTGGGGGGGGACACGCTTTCGAACACCGGGGAGCTGTTTTTT.

The genes are TRBV9 and TRBJ2-1; a possible D gene is TRBD1 (6 bases). Germline CDR1 SGDLS, CDR2 YYNGEE. Between the trimmed V and J ends, which lost 1 base and 2 bases, there was a span of 10 bases. The CDR3 consists of 15 residues. The DNA for the CDR3 is TGTGCCAGCAGCGTATTGGGGGCCACCTACAATGAGCAGTTCTTC. Translated: CASSVLGATYNEQFF.

The V gene is TRBV4-2, the J gene TRBJ1-4, with D unresolved. The CDR3 consists of 15 residues. V was clipped by 0 bases and J by 6 bases, with 11 bases between them. CDR1 LGHNA and CDR2 YNFKEQ come from the germline V gene. The CDR3, as DNA: TGTGCCAGCAGCCAAGAGGACGGGGTTTATGAAAAACTGTTTTTT. It specifies CASSQEDGVYEKLFF.

This chain connects TRBV7-8 to TRBJ2-7, with 12 bases lining up with TRBD2. Germline trimming cut 5 bases from V and 2 bases from J; bases unmatched to any gene: 10. Germline lookup yields CDR1 SGHVS and CDR2 FQNEAQ. CDR3 size: 17 residues. CDR3 in amino acids: CASSARGGLAGAYEQYF. CDR3 sequence (DNA): TGTGCCAGCAGCGCGAGGGGGGGACTAGCGGGTGCCTACGAGCAGTACTTC.

This chain joins TRBV28 and TRBJ2-7; no definite D call. The V end lost 6 bases, the J end lost 1 base, and 7 bases lay between the germline ends. Germline V CDR1 and CDR2: MDHEN, SYDVKM. There are 12 residues in the CDR3. The CDR3 sequence is CASSRESYEQYF. In DNA, the CDR3 is TGTGCCAGCAGCCGAGAGTCCTACGAGCAGTACTTC. Looking up the rest from reference TRBV28 and TRBJ2-7 gives the full variable domain: DVKVTQSSRYLVKRTGEKVFLECVQDMDHENMFWYRQDPGLGLRLIYFSYDVKMKEKGDIPEGYSVSREKKERFSLILESASTNQTSMYLCASSRESYEQYFGPGTRLTVT.

The gene calls are TRBV9 and TRBJ2-1; 10 bases match TRBD1. With V trimmed by 4 bases and J by 9 bases, 4 bases remained unmatched. The CDR3 has 13 residues. Germline CDR1 reads SGDLS; CDR2 reads YYNGEE. The CDR3 region is CASSPTGGGEQFF. The CDR3 bases are TGTGCCAGCAGCCCGACAGGGGGCGGTGAGCAGTTCTTC.

The genes are TRBV5-1 and TRBJ1-2; TRBD1 is a possible D gene (5 bases). V was trimmed by 4 bases and J by 4 bases, leaving 17 bases between them. The germline V gene has CDR1 SGHRS and CDR2 YFSETQ. The CDR3 totals 15 residues. The CDR3 DNA is TGCGCCAGCAGCCAGGGTCCAGCCGGTCTCTATGGCTACACCTTC. This translates into CASSQGPAGLYGYTF.

The chain couples TRBV5-1 to TRBJ2-1; 7 bases align to TRBD2. In germline, CDR1 is SGHRS, CDR2 YFSETQ. Trimming at V came to 6 bases and at J to 5 bases, leaving 17 bases not matched to a gene. The CDR3 spans 17 residues. Here the CDR3 reads CASNRGLLSGENNEQFF. The CDR3 coding sequence is TGCGCCAGCAATCGAGGGCTCCTGAGCGGGGAAAACAATGAGCAGTTCTTC.

V usage is TRBV18 and J usage is TRBJ2-1; TRBD1 aligns across 8 bases. The CDR3 runs 15 residues. The germline gives CDR1 KGHSH, CDR2 LQKENI. Trimming removed 0 bases from V and 6 bases from J; junction bases left unmatched: 4. Here the CDR3 reads CASSPPGRGRNEQFF. The CDR3 nucleotides read TGTGCCAGCTCACCACCGGGCAGGGGGCGCAATGAGCAGTTCTTC.

This chain uses TRBV2 with TRBJ2-7, with TRBD2 matching over 15 bases. V shed 7 bases and J 5 bases; nucleotides not matched to a gene: 9. Germline CDR1 and CDR2: SNHLY and FYNNEI. The CDR3 is 16 residues long. The CDR3 loop is CASKAPGLAGGHEQYF. The CDR3 bases are TGTGCCAGCAAGGCTCCGGGACTAGCGGGAGGACACGAGCAGTACTTC.

J is TRBJ2-7 and V is TRBV2; D remains unclear. Germline values: CDR1 SNHLY, CDR2 FYNNEI. The CDR3 loop spans 15 amino acids. V was pared by 3 bases and J by 2 bases, with 14 bases between. The CDR3 protein is CASSDSPALPYEQYF. CDR3 nucleotide sequence: TGTGCCAGCAGTGATAGCCCGGCCCTACCCTACGAGCAGTACTTC.

V usage is TRBV27 and J usage is TRBJ2-1, with 14 nucleotides matching TRBD2. Germline V gene sequence: CDR1 MNHEY, CDR2 SMNVEV (reference sequence). The CDR3 extends over 18 amino acids. Trimming cost V 5 bases and J 9 bases; bases outside gene matches: 15. The CDR3 loop is CASSLRLAGGRRSGEQFF. CDR3 DNA sequence: TGTGCCAGCAGTCTCAGACTAGCGGGAGGGCGGCGGTCGGGTGAGCAGTTCTTC.

In this sample, this clone turned up a few times. The rearrangement joins TRBV28 to TRBJ1-2; TRBD1 might be the D (6 bases). V was trimmed by 8 bases and J by 4 bases, leaving 20 bases between them. Germline V gene lookup returns CDR1 MDHEN and CDR2 SYDVKM. The CDR3 is made up of 15 amino acids. This CDR3 is CASVHPRTDPYGYTF. The CDR3 DNA is TGTGCCAGCGTCCACCCCAGGACAGATCCCTATGGCTACACCTTC.

The genes are TRBV19 and TRBJ2-3; tentatively, D is TRBD1 (6 bases). The CDR3 spans 15 residues. CDR1 LNHDA and CDR2 SQIVND come from the germline V gene (reference sequence). The germline V and J ends were trimmed by 1 base and 4 bases, with 12 bases remaining between them. DNA for the CDR3: TGTGCCAGTAGTATAGGAGGGGGTTTCGCAGATACGCAGTATTTT. This codes for CASSIGGGFADTQYF.

The rearrangement uses TRBV25-1 and TRBJ1-1; the D is unclear. Trimming left V 8 bases short and J 0 bases short, with 13 bases between. Germline CDR1 is MGHDK and CDR2 is SYGVNS. This CDR3 spans 14 amino acids. The CDR3 reads CASDPGLMNTEAFF. The CDR3 DNA reads as TGTGCCAGCGACCCCGGGTTAATGAACACTGAAGCTTTCTTT.

This sequence joins TRBV5-1 and TRBJ1-1; 8 nucleotides agree with TRBD1. The CDR3 consists of 15 residues. Per the germline V gene, CDR1 is SGHRS and CDR2 is YFSETQ. The V and J ends lost 4 bases and 0 bases, in that order; junction bases with no gene match: 5. This CDR3 reads CASSPTGGMNTEAFF. The CDR3 region has the DNA TGCGCCAGCAGCCCTACAGGGGGGATGAACACTGAAGCTTTCTTT.

V and J are TRBV7-9 and TRBJ1-1; D is ambiguous. The germline V gene has CDR1 SEHNR and CDR2 FQNEAQ (reference sequence). V lost 1 base and J lost 8, with 14 bases in between. The CDR3 extends over 14 amino acids. DNA of the CDR3: TGTGCCAGCAGCTTAGTCGGGTCCGCCGGGGAAGCTTTCTTT. Translated: CASSLVGSAGEAFF.